This TCR beta chain was found in a study of cytomegalovirus exposure and HLA in healthy donors (dated 2017 in TCRdb). Background for the entire study: An earlier analysis of roughly 610 of the donors reported 276 Gb of sequence data and some 110 million unique TCR beta sequences obtained from around 170 million T cells. Rather than using new phenotypic data, the later analysis identified candidate immune exposures from TCR beta sequences and from how often those sequences occurred across donors. An early release that covered approximately 600 HLA-typed donors contained approximately 300 gigabases of sequencing data and 70 million to 100 million unique TCR sequences. The number of donors typed differed by locus, with about 629-640 for A, B, C, DRB1 and DQB1, over 500 for DQA1, 600 to 610 for DPA1, and around 430 for DPB1. Both class I and class II loci were covered by HLA typing, at four-digit resolution. The genetic ancestry cluster associated with self-reported Caucasian donors included 81% of the roughly 380 genotyped donors. The study was designed to test whether signatures of past pathogen exposure could be identified by cataloging public T cell receptors. All discovery cohort repertoires had been generated on a single sequencing platform. High-throughput TCR immunosequencing, statistical association of individual TCRs with disease status, and machine learning were combined to predict cytomegalovirus infection status. Because of strong linkage in the cohort, four or five DR-DQ haplotypes were treated as single units for association and clustering. A later genetic analysis used genome-wide SNP genotypes for about three fifths of the 666 donors, treating that subset as a discovery cohort. Donor age, sex, ethnicity and CMV serostatus were collected together with the repertoire data. To decide whether each TCR beta V gene segment behaved as functional or pseudogenic, an earlier analysis of fewer than 750 of the donors relied on high-throughput TCR beta sequencing. A later analysis re-examined previously published TCR beta repertoires from roughly 650 donors and added high-resolution HLA genotyping to investigate patterns of TCR occurrence. Across 398 genotyped donors of the cohort, an average of about 240,000 unique TCR beta nucleotide sequences per donor were sequenced, and 15% to 20% of those sequences were non-productive. Besides the first cohort of about 730 subjects, a separate validation cohort made up of 120 different subjects was used. Using immunosequencing, the study profiled T cell repertoires from 640 or so subjects and related those repertoires to cytomegalovirus serostatus. Paper-wide results and their limitations: The authors suggested that the approach could potentially be generalized to other disease states and immunological phenotypes. Strong co-occurrence of HLA alleles, especially DR and DQ, made assigning TCR associations to individual alleles difficult. In an earlier analysis of under 600 of the donors, most TCR beta V segments were observed in productive rearrangements about 90% or about 30% of the time, broadly matching IMGT annotations. In a later analysis, the rate of TCR association differed among HLA loci, with DRB1 alleles having the most associated TCRs and HLA-C alleles having the fewest. Compared with the approximately 600-donor mean, donors in an Asian-associated ancestry cluster had fewer N-insertions in productive TCRs, according to a later genetic analysis. Most TCR sequences were observed very rarely across donors, whereas some public TCRs were present in many individuals. Specific HLA alleles were associated with 15,000 to 20,000 TCR beta sequences at a false discovery rate of 0.05 in a later analysis. In vitro tests confirmed that a few of the cytomegalovirus-associated TCR beta chains recognize cytomegalovirus antigens. The sequencing pipeline was judged likely to have produced a cluster of highly shared sequence variants as a technical artifact. A later analysis reported that several top co-occurrence clusters appeared linked to parvovirus B19, influenza, CMV and Epstein-Barr virus. Correlated functional status among segregating V segments might be attributable to linkage disequilibrium, but an unknown experimental factor could not be ruled out. A later analysis found that most CMV-associated TCR beta chains appeared HLA-restricted, with HLA associations seemingly driven largely by CMV exposure. Only TCR beta chains were sequenced in this cohort, and the absence of alpha or paired-chain data limited detectable features. Seventeen rarely observed V segments, including chromosome 9 orphons, were excluded from the earlier analysis of approximately 600 of the donors because counts were too low. Because the 87-base-pair reads could not distinguish some IMGT-functional V segments, including TRBV6-2 and TRBV6-3, those segments were excluded. In a later analysis, HLA-associated TCR beta chains showed more clonal expansion and lower generation probabilities than non-associated chains that were equally common. The study gave a list of about 170 TCR beta chains associated with cytomegalovirus. A further reported finding was that TCR beta sequences accurately predicted the HLA-A and HLA-B alleles for most subjects in the first cohort. An association between a missense DCLRE1C variant and V-gene and J-gene trimming of TCR beta chains was found in a later genetic analysis and replicated in an independent cohort. Because HLA typing was unavailable for some donors at each locus, only the typed subset was used in association tests. Immune exposure information for the cohort was limited to CMV serostatus. The classifier was reported to diagnose cytomegalovirus status with high specificity and sensitivity in both the original and validation cohorts. Roughly uniform sequencing depth across donors was assumed in presence/absence analyses, although this assumption may not hold.

The library was obtained by the immunoSEQ multiplex PCR assay. A mixture of 60 forward primers for TCR Vbeta segments and 13 reverse primers for TCR Jbeta segments was used in the multiplex PCR. The CDR3 region of rearranged TCR beta genes was amplified from genomic DNA with a multiplex PCR assay. On the Illumina HiSeq System, the amplified TCR beta libraries were sequenced as 87-base-pair reads. In the paper's pipeline: A later analysis tallied roughly 80 million unique TCR beta chains across the 666 repertoires, and about 12 million of those chains were shared by two or more donors. Raw reads were error-corrected and collapsed into unique sequences with a nearest-neighbor algorithm that merged closely related sequences to remove PCR and sequencing errors. CDR3 sequences were aligned to IMGT reference sequences to assign V, D and J gene segments. Each retained sequence needed at least a six-nucleotide match to both a V gene segment and a J gene segment. Rearrangements were called productive when the CDR3 lacked stop codons and stayed in frame with V and J; all others were non-productive. Following IMGT convention, CDR3 was defined as the stretch from the second conserved V-encoded cysteine up to the conserved J-encoded phenylalanine. In an earlier analysis of more than 550 of the donors, sequences lacking an unambiguous match to a single V gene segment were excluded. In an earlier analysis of approximately 590 of the donors, V segments were called functional above 56.7% productive rearrangements and were called segregating when the between-donor standard deviation exceeded 5%. A statistical classification framework was built to diagnose cytomegalovirus status from the catalog of TCR beta chain sequences. In a later analysis, V and J genes were assigned by comparing TCR nucleotide sequences against IMGT/GENE-DB human TR gene sequences. A later analysis assigned CDR3 sequences and most-parsimonious VDJ recombination scenarios with the TCRdist pipeline. A later analysis defined each TCR beta chain by its CDR3 amino acid sequence plus V-gene family, and excluded reads lacking a unique V-gene family. In a later analysis, 550 to 650 highly shared, low-generation-probability nucleotide sequences were removed to address suspected cross-contamination and a sequencing artifact. For each public chain, a later analysis derived a clonal expansion index from normalized ranks of inferred template counts within each repertoire. In a later analysis, generation probabilities were computed using a VDJ recombination model fitted to out-of-frame rearrangements, and the results were checked against IGoR. Hypergeometric tests were used in a later analysis to score TCR-TCR, TCR-HLA and TCR-CMV co-occurrence, with a repertoire-size bias correction applied to the TCR pairs. A later analysis estimated false discovery rates by permuting HLA or CMV assignments 20 times. In a later analysis, co-occurring TCRs were grouped using DBSCAN, with TCRdist sequence similarity added in when clustering inside HLA-allele-positive subsets. Repertoires with fewer than 30,000 or more than 120,000 public chains, plus five repertoires with anomalous nucleotide sharing, were excluded from co-occurrence clustering. This is the immuneACCESS table as TCRdb keeps it, with only in-frame sequences that have V and J called. A part of the clones is gone; compared with another copy, unresolved V genes explain less than half, and the rest is unexplained. V and J calls and clone size are those listed in that table; D and trimming were worked out from the DNA. This sample comprises roughly 100,000 clones, roughly 77% of them detected only once. Jointly, the top ten make up around 2.5% of the sample.

Concerning this clone itself: It has no known antigen specificity. No much larger clone exists at a distance of one base, and base qualities are not known.

The cohort comprised more than 550 healthy bone marrow donors. At the time of sampling, every cohort member was nominally healthy, though immune exposures that went unrecorded were likely present. The donor was CMV seronegative and belonged to the group of over 300 seronegative cohort members. Every donor gave a peripheral blood sample, and the peripheral blood mononuclear cells from that sample were used for TCR beta sequencing. Genomic DNA extraction from the blood cell samples was performed with the Qiagen DNeasy Blood Extraction Kit. From the germline V gene (reference sequence), CDR1 is MNHEY and CDR2 is SMNVEV. V is pared back by 0 bases and J by 5 bases, with 11 bases lying between the germline termini. The CDR3 sequence holds 15 residues, the cysteine and phenylalanine included. Only the CDR3 portion is preserved as DNA: 45 bases, with reading frame beginning at the first base.

Sequencing input: PBMCs. The sequence derives from a man aged 35 to 55 in good health and CMV-seronegative. This chain is built from TRBV27 and TRBJ1-5; the D gene is not confidently resolved. The DNA reads as follows: TGTGCCAGCAGTTTATCTCGACAATTCGATCAGCCCCAGCATTTT. Its translation reads: CASSLSRQFDQPQHF.